This TCR beta chain was obtained from a study of OX40 agonist ivuxolimab in advanced cancers. About the study: A male proportion of approximately 83% was recorded, with mean age around 62 years and range 23 to 79. The eligibility criteria allowed prior anti-PD-1, anti-PD-L1 or anti-CTLA-4 therapy, and roughly 39% had some.

The CDR3 totals 14 residues. Germline CDR1 reads SGHVS; CDR2 reads FNYEAQ. The germline V and J ends were trimmed by 1 base and 5 bases, with 9 bases remaining between them. TCRdb's table, derived via immunoSEQ multiplex PCR, lists solely in-frame clones and lacks some. The sample has some 95,000 clones; approximately 86% are singletons. The chain uses TRBV7-6 and TRBJ2-1; no reliable D call. The material was CD4+ or CD8+ T cells sorted from blood, obtained in a trial of the OX40 agonist ivuxolimab. The clonotype was recovered from an adult with an advanced solid tumor such as melanoma, head and neck, liver or kidney cancer. The CDR3 DNA follows: TGTGCCAGCAGCTTAGGGCCCGCGGACAATGAGCAGTTCTTC. It encodes CASSLGPADNEQFF.